This T cell receptor beta chain was identified during a study of cytomegalovirus exposure and HLA in healthy donors. Whole-study context: An earlier analysis identified approximately 110 million unique TCR beta sequences in 170 million or so T cells.

PCR was performed using 60 Vbeta and 13 Jbeta primers. The method was immunoSEQ multiplex PCR; TCRdb's version includes in-frame clones alone and lacks a portion of them. The sample includes some 150,000 clones, roughly four fifths of them seen just once. The germline V gene has CDR1 SGHRS and CDR2 YFSETQ. Trimming took 4 bases from V and 8 from J, leaving 12 bases between them. The CDR3 sequence is 12 residues long. Findings and limits, study-wide: A few chains linked to CMV were shown in vitro to be specific for CMV antigens. With DRB1 most and HLA-C fewest, TCR association rates differed between HLA loci in a later analysis. A few V segments could not be told apart, such as TRBV6-2 and TRBV6-3, and were left out.

With respect to this clone: The antigen remains undetermined.

The V call is TRBV5-1, the J call TRBJ1-2, with unresolved D. This TCR came from a man aged 25 to 40 in good health and CMV-seronegative. The sequencing input was PBMCs. The CDR3 loop is CASSPLEGGYTF. The CDR3 bases are TGCGCCAGCAGCCCCCTAGAGGGAGGCTACACCTTC.